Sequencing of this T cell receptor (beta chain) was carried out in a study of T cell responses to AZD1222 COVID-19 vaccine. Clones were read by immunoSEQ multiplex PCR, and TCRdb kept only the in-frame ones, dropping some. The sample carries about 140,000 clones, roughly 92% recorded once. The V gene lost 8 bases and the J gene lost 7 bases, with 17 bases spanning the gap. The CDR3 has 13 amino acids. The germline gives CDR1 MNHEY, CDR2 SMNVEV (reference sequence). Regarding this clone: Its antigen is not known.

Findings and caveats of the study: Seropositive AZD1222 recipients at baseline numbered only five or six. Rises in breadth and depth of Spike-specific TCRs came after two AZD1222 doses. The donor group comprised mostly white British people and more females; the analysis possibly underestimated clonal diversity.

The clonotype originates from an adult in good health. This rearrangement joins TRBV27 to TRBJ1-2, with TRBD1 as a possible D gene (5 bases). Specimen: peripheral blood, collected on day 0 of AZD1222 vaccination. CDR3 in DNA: TGTGCCAGCCGGAGGACCTCTGGGGGTGGCTACACCTTC. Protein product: CASRRTSGGGYTF.